Listed below are T cell receptor beta chains from one sample, sequenced in a study of cytomegalovirus exposure and HLA in healthy donors. Data came from immunoSEQ multiplex PCR; TCRdb stores just in-frame clones and leaves some out. The table shows fewer than 200,000 clones, with over 65% occurring only once. The sample consisted of PBMCs. The source is a man aged 40-49 years in good health and CMV-seropositive. CDR3s include the opening cysteine and the closing phenylalanine or tryptophan. Each record gives: D gene, V gene, clone size, J gene, CDR3 DNA, CDR3 protein. The D gene is left open where the match is weak. Not every row has a clone size; where given, it reads once, few, many or a size class.

D gene: TRBD1
V gene: TRBV6-4
clone size: NA
J gene: TRBJ2-3
CDR3 DNA: TGTGCCAGCAGTCCCTATCCCACAGGGGCAGATACGCAGTATTTT
CDR3 protein: CASSPYPTGADTQYF

D gene: NA
V gene: TRBV4-1
clone size: NA
J gene: TRBJ2-7
CDR3 DNA: TGCGCCAGCAGCCAAGAGGGTGACACAACGAGCTGGGAGCAGTACTTC
CDR3 protein: CASSQEGDTTSWEQYF

D gene: TRBD2
V gene: TRBV5-4
clone size: few
J gene: TRBJ2-1
CDR3 DNA: TGTGCCAGCAGCTTGGGAGCGGGAGGCCACAATGAGCAGTTCTTC
CDR3 protein: CASSLGAGGHNEQFF

D gene: NA
V gene: TRBV6-5
clone size: NA
J gene: TRBJ2-7
CDR3 DNA: TGTGCCAGCAGACAGAGGTCCCAGGGCGAGCAGTACTTC
CDR3 protein: CASRQRSQGEQYF

D gene: NA
V gene: TRBV7-9
clone size: NA
J gene: TRBJ1-3
CDR3 DNA: TGTGCCAGCAGCTTAGGCAGGGCGGTTGGAAACACCATATATTTT
CDR3 protein: CASSLGRAVGNTIYF

D gene: TRBD2
V gene: TRBV15
clone size: NA
J gene: TRBJ2-2
CDR3 DNA: TGTGCCACCAGCAGACAGCAACTAGCGGGAGGGCCCGGCACCGGGGAGCTGTTTTTT
CDR3 protein: CATSRQQLAGGPGTGELFF

D gene: NA
V gene: TRBV6-5
clone size: NA
J gene: TRBJ1-2
CDR3 DNA: TGTGCCAGCAGTTACTCACATACAGGGTATGGCTACACCTTC
CDR3 protein: CASSYSHTGYGYTF

D gene: NA
V gene: TRBV5-1
clone size: NA
J gene: TRBJ1-3
CDR3 DNA: TGCGCCAGCAGCTTCGCAGATTCTGGAAACACCATATATTTT
CDR3 protein: CASSFADSGNTIYF

D gene: NA
V gene: TRBV6-1
clone size: NA
J gene: TRBJ2-7
CDR3 DNA: TGTGCCAGCAGGCCCCCTGTCGGGGTCTACGAGCAGTACTTC
CDR3 protein: CASRPPVGVYEQYF

D gene: TRBD1
V gene: TRBV19
clone size: NA
J gene: TRBJ2-1
CDR3 DNA: TGTGCCAGTAGTAACCGGGACAGGGGGCACAATGAGCAGTTCTTC
CDR3 protein: CASSNRDRGHNEQFF

D gene: NA
V gene: TRBV28
clone size: NA
J gene: TRBJ2-1
CDR3 DNA: TGTGCCAGCAGTTTATGGGACTCCCAGTTCTTC
CDR3 protein: CASSLWDSQFF

D gene: TRBD2
V gene: TRBV9
clone size: few
J gene: TRBJ2-2
CDR3 DNA: TGTGCCAGCACCCCGGGGGGGCGGAACACCGGGGAGCTGTTTTTT
CDR3 protein: CASTPGGRNTGELFF

D gene: NA
V gene: TRBV7-6
clone size: NA
J gene: TRBJ2-5
CDR3 DNA: TGTGCCAGCAGATCAAAGGGGGCCCAGTACTTC
CDR3 protein: CASRSKGAQYF

D gene: TRBD2
V gene: TRBV5-4
clone size: NA
J gene: TRBJ2-1
CDR3 DNA: TGTGCCAGCAGCACTGGACTAGCACAGAACAATGAGCAGTTCTTC
CDR3 protein: CASSTGLAQNNEQFF

D gene: TRBD2
V gene: TRBV2
clone size: NA
J gene: TRBJ2-3
CDR3 DNA: TGTGCCAGCAAGGGCGGGAGTGTCACAGATACGCAGTATTTT
CDR3 protein: CASKGGSVTDTQYF

D gene: NA
V gene: TRBV6-5
clone size: NA
J gene: TRBJ2-5
CDR3 DNA: TGTGCCAGCAGTTATCGACCCGGGGCCCAGTACTTC
CDR3 protein: CASSYRPGAQYF

D gene: NA
V gene: TRBV5-5
clone size: NA
J gene: TRBJ1-3
CDR3 DNA: TGTGCCAGCAGCTTTCAAGGAAACACCATATATTTT
CDR3 protein: CASSFQGNTIYF

D gene: NA
V gene: TRBV11-2
clone size: few
J gene: TRBJ1-2
CDR3 DNA: TGTGCCAGCAGCTTTACAGGAGTTGATGGCTACACCTTC
CDR3 protein: CASSFTGVDGYTF

D gene: TRBD1
V gene: TRBV4-3
clone size: few
J gene: TRBJ2-1
CDR3 DNA: TGCGCCAGCAGCCAAGAGGACAGGGCCTACAATGAGCAGTTCTTC
CDR3 protein: CASSQEDRAYNEQFF

D gene: TRBD1
V gene: TRBV27
clone size: NA
J gene: TRBJ1-1
CDR3 DNA: TGTGCCAGCAGTTTATCTTGGACAGGGGATCGGTCTGAAGCTTTCTTT
CDR3 protein: CASSLSWTGDRSEAFF

D gene: TRBD2
V gene: TRBV10-3
clone size: NA
J gene: TRBJ2-2
CDR3 DNA: TGTGCCCCCGGGGCGACTAGCGTCTCCCCTAGGGGGGAGCTGTTTTTT
CDR3 protein: CAPGATSVSPRGELFF

D gene: TRBD2
V gene: TRBV4-1
clone size: NA
J gene: TRBJ2-5
CDR3 DNA: TGCGCCAGCAGCCAATCGACCGCGGCCGGACTAGCGGGGGGCCGGCAAGAGACCCAGTACTTC
CDR3 protein: CASSQSTAAGLAGGRQETQYF

D gene: TRBD2
V gene: TRBV28
clone size: NA
J gene: TRBJ2-3
CDR3 DNA: TGTGCCAGCAGTTTAGCGGGAGCCACTGGCACAGATACGCAGTATTTT
CDR3 protein: CASSLAGATGTDTQYF

D gene: TRBD1
V gene: TRBV4-1
clone size: NA
J gene: TRBJ2-3
CDR3 DNA: TGCGCCAGCAGCCAAGATCCGGGACAGGGGGTCTCAGATACGCAGTATTTT
CDR3 protein: CASSQDPGQGVSDTQYF

D gene: NA
V gene: TRBV23-1
clone size: NA
J gene: TRBJ2-7
CDR3 DNA: TGCGCCAGCAGTCAATCACTAGACTACGAGCAGTACTTC
CDR3 protein: CASSQSLDYEQYF

D gene: TRBD1
V gene: TRBV7-6
clone size: NA
J gene: TRBJ2-3
CDR3 DNA: TGTGCCAGCACAATAGGGGCGGACAGGTGGGCAGATACGCAGTATTTT
CDR3 protein: CASTIGADRWADTQYF